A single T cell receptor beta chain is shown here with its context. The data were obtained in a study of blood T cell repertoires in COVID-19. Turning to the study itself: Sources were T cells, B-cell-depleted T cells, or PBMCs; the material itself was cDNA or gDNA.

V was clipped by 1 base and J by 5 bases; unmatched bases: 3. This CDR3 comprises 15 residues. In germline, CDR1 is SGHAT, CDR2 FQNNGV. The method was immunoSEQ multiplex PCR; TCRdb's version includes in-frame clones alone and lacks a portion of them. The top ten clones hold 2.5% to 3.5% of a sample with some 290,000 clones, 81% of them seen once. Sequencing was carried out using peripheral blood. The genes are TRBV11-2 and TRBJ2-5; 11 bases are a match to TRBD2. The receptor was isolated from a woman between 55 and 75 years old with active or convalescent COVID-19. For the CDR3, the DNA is TGTGCCAGCAGCTTAGCCCCTAGCGGGGGGGAGACCCAGTACTTC. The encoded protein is CASSLAPSGGETQYF.